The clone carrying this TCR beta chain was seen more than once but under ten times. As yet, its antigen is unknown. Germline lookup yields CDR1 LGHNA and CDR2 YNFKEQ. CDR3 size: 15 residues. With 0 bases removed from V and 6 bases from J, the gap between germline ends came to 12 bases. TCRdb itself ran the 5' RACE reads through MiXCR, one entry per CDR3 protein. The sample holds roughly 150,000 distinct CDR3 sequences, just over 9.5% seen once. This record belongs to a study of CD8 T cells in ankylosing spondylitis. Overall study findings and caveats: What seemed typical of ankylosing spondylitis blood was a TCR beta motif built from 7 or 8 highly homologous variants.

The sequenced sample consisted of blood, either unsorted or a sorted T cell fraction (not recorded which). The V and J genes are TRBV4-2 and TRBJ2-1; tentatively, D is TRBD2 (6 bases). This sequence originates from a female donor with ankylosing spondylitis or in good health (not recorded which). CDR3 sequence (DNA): TGTGCCAGCAGCCAAGATGGGGGGATGGGCAATGAGCAGTTCTTC. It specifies CASSQDGGMGNEQFF.